This T cell receptor (beta chain) stems from a study of blood T cell repertoires in COVID-19. On the study more broadly: The United States, Italy and Spain provided the acute and convalescent COVID-19 samples. T cells, B-cell-depleted T cells, or PBMCs provided the cDNA or gDNA that served as material.

Trimming removed 0 bases at V and 4 bases at J, with 13 bases between. Germline lookup yields CDR1 SGHRS and CDR2 YFSETQ. The CDR3 has 15 amino acids. In the authors' workflow: Reference gene primer amplification gave estimated nucleated cell counts. The protocol was immunoSEQ multiplex PCR, while the TCRdb copy is restricted to in-frame clones and leaves out a portion. V and J calls and clone size are those listed in that table; D and trimming were worked out from the DNA. The table records 250,000 to 300,000 clones, 89% of them present only once. The chain combines TRBV5-1 with TRBJ2-5; a weak D match, TRBD2 (5 bases). The sequence was obtained from a middle-aged man with acute or convalescent COVID-19. The specimen sequenced was peripheral blood. CDR3 loop: CASSLVSGRLETQYF. CDR3 sequence (DNA): TGCGCCAGCAGCTTGGTTTCGGGGAGACTAGAGACCCAGTACTTC.